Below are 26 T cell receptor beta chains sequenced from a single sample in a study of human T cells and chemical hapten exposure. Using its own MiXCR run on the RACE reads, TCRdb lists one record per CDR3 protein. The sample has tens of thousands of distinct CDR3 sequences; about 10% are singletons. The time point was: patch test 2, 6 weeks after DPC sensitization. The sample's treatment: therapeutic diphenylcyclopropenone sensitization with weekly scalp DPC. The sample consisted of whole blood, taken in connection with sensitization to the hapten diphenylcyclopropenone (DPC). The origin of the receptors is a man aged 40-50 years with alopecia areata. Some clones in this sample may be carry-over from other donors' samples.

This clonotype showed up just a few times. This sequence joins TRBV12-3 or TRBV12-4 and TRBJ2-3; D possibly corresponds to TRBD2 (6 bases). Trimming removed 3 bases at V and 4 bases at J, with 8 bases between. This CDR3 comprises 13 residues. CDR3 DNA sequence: TGTGCCAGCAGTTTCGGGGGATCAGATACGCAGTATTTT. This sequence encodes CASSFGGSDTQYF.

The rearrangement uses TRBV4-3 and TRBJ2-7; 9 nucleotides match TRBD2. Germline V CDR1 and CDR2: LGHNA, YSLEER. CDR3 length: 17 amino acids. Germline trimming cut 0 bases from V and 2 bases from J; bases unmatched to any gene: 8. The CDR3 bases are TGCGCCAGCAGCCAAGATGTTCCAGCGGGAGGTACCTACGAGCAGTACTTC. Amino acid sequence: CASSQDVPAGGTYEQYF.

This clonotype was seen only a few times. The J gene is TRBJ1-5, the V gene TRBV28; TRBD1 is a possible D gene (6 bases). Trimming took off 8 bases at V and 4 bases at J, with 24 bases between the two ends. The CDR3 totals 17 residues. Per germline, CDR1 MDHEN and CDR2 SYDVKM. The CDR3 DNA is TGTGCCAGCCAACAGGGCCTTCGTAAGATTAGGAATCAGCCCCAGCATTTT. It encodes CASQQGLRKIRNQPQHF.

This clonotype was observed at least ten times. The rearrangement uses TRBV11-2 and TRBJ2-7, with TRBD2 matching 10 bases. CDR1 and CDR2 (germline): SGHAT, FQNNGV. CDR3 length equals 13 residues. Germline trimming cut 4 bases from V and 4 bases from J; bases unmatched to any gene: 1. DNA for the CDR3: TGTGCCAGCAGCTCGACTAGCGGGTACGAGCAGTACGTC. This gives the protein CASSSTSGYEQYV.

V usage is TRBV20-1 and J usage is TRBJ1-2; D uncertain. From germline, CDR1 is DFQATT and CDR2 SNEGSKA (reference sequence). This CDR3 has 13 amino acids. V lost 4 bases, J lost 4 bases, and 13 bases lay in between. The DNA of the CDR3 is TGCAGTGCTATGGAGCCAGTCTCCTATGGCTACACCTTC. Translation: CSAMEPVSYGYTF.

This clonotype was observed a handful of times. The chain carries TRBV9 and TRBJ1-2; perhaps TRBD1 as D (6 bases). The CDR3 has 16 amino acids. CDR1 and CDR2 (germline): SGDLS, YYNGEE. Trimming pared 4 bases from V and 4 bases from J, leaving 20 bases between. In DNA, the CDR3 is TGTGCCAGCAGCTTGGGGGGCGTCCACCACGGCTATGGCTACACCTTC. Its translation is CASSLGGVHHGYGYTF.

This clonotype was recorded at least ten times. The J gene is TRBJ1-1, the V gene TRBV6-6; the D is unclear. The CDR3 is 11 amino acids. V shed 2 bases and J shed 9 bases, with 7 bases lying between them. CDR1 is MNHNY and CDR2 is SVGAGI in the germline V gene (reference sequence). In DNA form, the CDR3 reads TGTGCCAGCAGTTACACTCAGAAAGCTTTCTTT. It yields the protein CASSYTQKAFF.

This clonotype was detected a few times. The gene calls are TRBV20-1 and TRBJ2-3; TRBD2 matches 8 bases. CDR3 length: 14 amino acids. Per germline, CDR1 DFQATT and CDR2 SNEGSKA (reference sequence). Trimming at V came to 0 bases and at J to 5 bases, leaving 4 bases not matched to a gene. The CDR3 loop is CSAREVLAGDTQYF. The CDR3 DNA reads TGCAGTGCTAGAGAGGTCCTAGCGGGAGATACGCAGTATTTT.

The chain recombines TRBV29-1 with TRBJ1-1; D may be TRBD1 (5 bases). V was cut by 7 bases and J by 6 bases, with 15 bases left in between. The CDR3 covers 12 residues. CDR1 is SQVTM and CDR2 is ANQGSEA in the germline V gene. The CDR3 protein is CSAVSMGAEAFF. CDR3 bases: TGCAGCGCCGTATCCATGGGGGCTGAAGCTTTCTTT.

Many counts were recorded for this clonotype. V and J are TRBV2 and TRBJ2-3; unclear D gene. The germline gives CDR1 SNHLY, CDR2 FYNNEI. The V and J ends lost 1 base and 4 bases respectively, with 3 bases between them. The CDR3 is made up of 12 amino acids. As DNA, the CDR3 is TGTGCCAGCAGTGAAGGGTCAGATACGCAGTATTTT. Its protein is CASSEGSDTQYF.

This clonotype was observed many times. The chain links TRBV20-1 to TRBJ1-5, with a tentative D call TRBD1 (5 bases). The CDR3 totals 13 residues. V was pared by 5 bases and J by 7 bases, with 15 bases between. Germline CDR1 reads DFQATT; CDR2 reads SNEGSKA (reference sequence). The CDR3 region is CSAEKGRDQPQHF. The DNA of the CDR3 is TGCAGTGCTGAAAAAGGAAGGGACCAGCCCCAGCATTTT.

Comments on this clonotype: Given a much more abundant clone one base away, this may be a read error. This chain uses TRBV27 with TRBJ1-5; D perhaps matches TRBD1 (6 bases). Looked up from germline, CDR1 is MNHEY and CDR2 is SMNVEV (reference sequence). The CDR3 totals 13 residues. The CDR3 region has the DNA TGTGCCAGCAGTCCTCAGGGGAATCAGACCCAGCATTTT. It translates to CASSPQGNQTQHF.

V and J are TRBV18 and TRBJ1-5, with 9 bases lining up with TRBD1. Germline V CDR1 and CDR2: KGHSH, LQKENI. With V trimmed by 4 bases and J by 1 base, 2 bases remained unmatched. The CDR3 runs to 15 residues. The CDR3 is CASSLGQGSNQPQHF. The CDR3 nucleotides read TGTGCCAGCTCACTGGGACAGGGCAGCAATCAGCCCCAGCATTTT.

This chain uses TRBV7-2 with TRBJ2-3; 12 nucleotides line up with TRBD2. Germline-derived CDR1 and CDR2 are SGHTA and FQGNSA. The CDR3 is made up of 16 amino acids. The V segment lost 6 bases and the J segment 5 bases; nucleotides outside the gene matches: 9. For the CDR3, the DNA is TGTGCCAGCAGAAAGACTAGCGGGAGAGGGATAGATACGCAGTATTTT. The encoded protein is CASRKTSGRGIDTQYF.

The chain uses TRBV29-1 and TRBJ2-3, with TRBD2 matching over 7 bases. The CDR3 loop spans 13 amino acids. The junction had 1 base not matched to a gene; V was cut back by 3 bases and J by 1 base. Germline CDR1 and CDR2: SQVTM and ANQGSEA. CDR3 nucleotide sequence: TGCAGCGTTGATCTAGCGGGCACAGATACGCAGTATTTT. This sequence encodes CSVDLAGTDTQYF.

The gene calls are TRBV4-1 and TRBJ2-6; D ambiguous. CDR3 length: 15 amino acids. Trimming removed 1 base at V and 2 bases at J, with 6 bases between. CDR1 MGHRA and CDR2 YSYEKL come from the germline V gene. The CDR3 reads CASSQVVTGANVLTF. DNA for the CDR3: TGCGCCAGCAGCCAAGTGGTTACTGGGGCCAACGTCCTGACTTTC.

The CDR3 region has the DNA TGTGCCAGCTTAGATAGCGGGAGCACAGATACGCAGTATTTT. Amino acid sequence: CASLDSGSTDTQYF. This chain links TRBV2 with TRBJ2-3; 7 bases fit TRBD2. Trimming cost V 8 bases and J 0 bases; bases outside gene matches: 5. This CDR3 has 14 amino acids. Germline values: CDR1 SNHLY, CDR2 FYNNEI.

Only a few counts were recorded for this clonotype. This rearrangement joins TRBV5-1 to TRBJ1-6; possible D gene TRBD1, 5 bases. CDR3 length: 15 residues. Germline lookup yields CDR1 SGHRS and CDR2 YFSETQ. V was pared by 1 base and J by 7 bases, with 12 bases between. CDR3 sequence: CASSLRSGENSPLHF. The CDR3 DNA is TGCGCCAGCAGCTTGCGTTCGGGGGAGAATTCACCCCTCCACTTT.

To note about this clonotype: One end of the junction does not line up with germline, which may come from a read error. The CDR3 nucleotides are TGTGCCACCGCGGGACGCAATGAGAAGTTCTTC. This codes for CATAGRNEKFF. V and J are TRBV11-3 and TRBJ2-1; D might be TRBD2 (6 bases). The CDR3 extends over 11 amino acids. Germline V lookup: CDR1 SGHNT, CDR2 YENEEA.

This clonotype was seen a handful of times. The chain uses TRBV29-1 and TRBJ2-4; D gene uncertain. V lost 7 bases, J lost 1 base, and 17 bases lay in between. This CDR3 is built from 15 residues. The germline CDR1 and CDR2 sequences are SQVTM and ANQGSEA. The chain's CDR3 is CSDSRRRSAKNIQYF. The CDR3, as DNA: TGCAGCGATTCCAGGCGCCGGTCGGCCAAAAACATTCAGTACTTC.

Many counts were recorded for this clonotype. The CDR3 sequence: CSVGVGRNTEAFF. The DNA for the CDR3 is TGCAGCGTTGGCGTGGGTAGGAACACTGAAGCTTTCTTT. The chain couples TRBV29-1 to TRBJ1-1; D unresolved. This CDR3 has 13 amino acids. Germline CDR1 reads SQVTM; CDR2 reads ANQGSEA. Trimming took off 4 bases at V and 1 base at J, with 10 bases between the two ends.

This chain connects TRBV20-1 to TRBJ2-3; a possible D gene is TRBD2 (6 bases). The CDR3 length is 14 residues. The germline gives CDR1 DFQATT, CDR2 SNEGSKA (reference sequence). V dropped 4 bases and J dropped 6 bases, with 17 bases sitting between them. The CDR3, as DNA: TGCAGTGCTATTCTAGTGGGAGGTAGTGATACGCAGTATTTT. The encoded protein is CSAILVGGSDTQYF.

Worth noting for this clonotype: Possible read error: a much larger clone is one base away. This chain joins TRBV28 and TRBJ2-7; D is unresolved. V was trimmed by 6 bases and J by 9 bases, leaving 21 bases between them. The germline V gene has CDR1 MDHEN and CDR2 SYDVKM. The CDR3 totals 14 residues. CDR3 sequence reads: CASSPLGKPLGQYF. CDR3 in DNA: TGTGCCAGCAGCCCGCTTGGGAAGCCTCTAGGGCAGTACTTC.

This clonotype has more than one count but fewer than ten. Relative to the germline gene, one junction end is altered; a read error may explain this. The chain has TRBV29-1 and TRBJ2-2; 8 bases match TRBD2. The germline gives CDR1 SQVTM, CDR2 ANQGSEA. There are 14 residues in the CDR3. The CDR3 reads CSAEAGTSTGELFF. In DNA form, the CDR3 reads TGCAGCGCTGAAGCCGGGACTAGCACCGGGGAGCTGTTTTTT.

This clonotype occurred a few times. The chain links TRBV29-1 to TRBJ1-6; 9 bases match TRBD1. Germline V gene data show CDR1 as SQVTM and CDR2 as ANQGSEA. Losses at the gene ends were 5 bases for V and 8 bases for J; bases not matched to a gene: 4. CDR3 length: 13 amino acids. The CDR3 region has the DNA TGCAGCGTTAGGGACAGGGCCGATTCACCCCTCCACTTT. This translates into CSVRDRADSPLHF.

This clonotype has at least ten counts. The CDR3 region is CASREAGGSEQYV. DNA of the CDR3: TGTGCCAGCAGAGAAGCGGGAGGGTCCGAGCAGTACGTC. The rearrangement uses TRBV2 and TRBJ2-7; TRBD2 agrees at 10 bases. Germline-derived CDR1 and CDR2 are SNHLY and FYNNEI. The CDR3 is made up of 13 amino acids.